Shown below are 5 T cell receptor beta chains from a single sample sequenced in a study of monozygotic twins with inflammatory bowel disease. After re-calling the 5' RACE reads, TCRdb lists one entry per CDR3 protein, DNA absent. The sample has more than 300,000 distinct CDR3 sequences. Material for sequencing was blood. These receptors were obtained from a human donor with ulcerative colitis or Crohn's disease, or a healthy co-twin of an affected twin (not recorded which).

The chain's CDR3 is CASSLREGYNEQFF. This chain connects TRBV3-1 to TRBJ2-1; TCRdb's assignment of TRBD2 cannot be checked, as there is no DNA. The CDR3 sequence is 14 residues long. The germline CDR1 and CDR2 sequences are LGHDT and YNNKEL (reference sequence).

V usage is TRBV4-3 and J usage is TRBJ2-7; TCRdb returns TRBD1, unconfirmable since there is no DNA. The germline V gene encodes CDR1 LGHNA and CDR2 YSLEER. The CDR3 is 15 amino acids. CDR3 amino acids: CASSQGGDSIYEQYF.

This rearrangement joins TRBV7-2 to TRBJ2-5. The CDR3 is 13 amino acids. CDR1 and CDR2 (germline): SGHTA, FQGNSA. CDR3 loop: CASSFAGIETQYF.

This sequence joins TRBV6-5 and TRBJ1-1; TCRdb's D call, TRBD1, is unchecked because there is no DNA. This CDR3 has 15 residues. Germline V gene sequence: CDR1 MNHEY, CDR2 SVGAGI. The CDR3 loop reads CASSYSPGMNTEAFF.

This chain joins TRBV5-1 and TRBJ2-1. Per the germline V gene, CDR1 is SGHRS and CDR2 is YFSETQ. The CDR3 is 14 amino acids. CDR3 residues: CASSSAGLNNEQFF. The variable domain in full, completed from reference TRBV5-1 and TRBJ2-1, reads KAGVTQTPRYLIKTRGQQVTLSCSPISGHRSVSWYQQTPGQGLQFLFEYFSETQRNKGNFPGRFSGRQFSNSRSEMNVSTLELGDSALYLCASSSAGLNNEQFFGPGTRLTVL.